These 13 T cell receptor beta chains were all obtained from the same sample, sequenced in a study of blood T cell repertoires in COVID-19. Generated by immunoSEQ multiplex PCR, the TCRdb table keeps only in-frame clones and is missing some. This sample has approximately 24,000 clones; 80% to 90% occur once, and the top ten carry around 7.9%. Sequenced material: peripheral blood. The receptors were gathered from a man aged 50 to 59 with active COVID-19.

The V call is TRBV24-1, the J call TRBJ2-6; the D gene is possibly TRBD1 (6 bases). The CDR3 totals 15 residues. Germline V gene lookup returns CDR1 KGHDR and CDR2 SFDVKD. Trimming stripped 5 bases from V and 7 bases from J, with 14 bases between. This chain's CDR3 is CATSARGMFANVLTF. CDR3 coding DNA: TGTGCCACCAGTGCGAGGGGGATGTTTGCCAACGTCCTGACTTTC.

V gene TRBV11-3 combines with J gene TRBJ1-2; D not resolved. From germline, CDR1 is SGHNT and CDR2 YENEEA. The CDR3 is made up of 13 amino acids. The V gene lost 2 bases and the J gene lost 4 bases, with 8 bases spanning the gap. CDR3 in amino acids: CASSLRESYGYTF. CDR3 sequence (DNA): TGTGCCAGCAGCTTAAGAGAGTCCTATGGCTACACCTTC.

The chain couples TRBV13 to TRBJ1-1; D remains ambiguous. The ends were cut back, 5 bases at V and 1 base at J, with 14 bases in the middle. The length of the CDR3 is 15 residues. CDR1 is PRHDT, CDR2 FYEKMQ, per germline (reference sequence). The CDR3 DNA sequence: TGTGCCAGCAGCGACGAGGGATCGGGGAACACTGAAGCTTTCTTT. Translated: CASSDEGSGNTEAFF.

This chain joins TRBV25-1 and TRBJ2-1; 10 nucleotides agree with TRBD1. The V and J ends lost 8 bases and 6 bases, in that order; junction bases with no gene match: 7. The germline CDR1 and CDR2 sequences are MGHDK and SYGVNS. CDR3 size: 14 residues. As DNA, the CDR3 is TGTGCCAGCTCGACAGGGGGCAAAGTCAATGAGCAGTTCTTC. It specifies CASSTGGKVNEQFF.

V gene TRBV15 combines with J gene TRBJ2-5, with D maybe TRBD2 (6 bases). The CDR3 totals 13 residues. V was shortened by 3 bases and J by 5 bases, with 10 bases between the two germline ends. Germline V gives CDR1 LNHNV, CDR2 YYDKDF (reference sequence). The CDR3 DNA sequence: TGTGCCACCAGCAGCGGGAGTCGGGAGACCCAGTACTTC. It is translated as CATSSGSRETQYF.

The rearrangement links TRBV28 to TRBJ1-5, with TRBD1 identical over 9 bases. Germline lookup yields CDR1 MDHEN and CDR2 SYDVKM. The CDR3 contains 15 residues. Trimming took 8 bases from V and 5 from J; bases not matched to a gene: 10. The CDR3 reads CASHTYRGPDQPQHF. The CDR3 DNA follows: TGTGCCAGCCATACCTACAGGGGGCCGGATCAGCCCCAGCATTTT.

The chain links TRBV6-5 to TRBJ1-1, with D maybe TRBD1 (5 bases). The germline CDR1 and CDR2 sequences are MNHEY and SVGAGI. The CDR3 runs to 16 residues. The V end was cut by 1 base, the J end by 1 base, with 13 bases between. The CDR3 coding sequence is TGTGCCAGCAGTTACTGGGGGGTAGGGACGAACACTGAAGCTTTCTTT. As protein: CASSYWGVGTNTEAFF.

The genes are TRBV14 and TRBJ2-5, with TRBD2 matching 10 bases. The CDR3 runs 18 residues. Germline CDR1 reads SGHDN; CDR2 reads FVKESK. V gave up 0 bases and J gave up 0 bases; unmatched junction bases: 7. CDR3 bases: TGTGCCAGCAGCCAAGAATGGCTAGCGGGGGTGTACCAAGAGACCCAGTACTTC. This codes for CASSQEWLAGVYQETQYF.

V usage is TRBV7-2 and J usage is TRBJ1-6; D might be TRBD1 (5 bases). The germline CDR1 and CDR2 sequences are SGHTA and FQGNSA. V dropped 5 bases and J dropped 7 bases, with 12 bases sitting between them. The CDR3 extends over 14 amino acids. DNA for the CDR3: TGTGCCAGCAGCCCGAGGCGGGGGAATTCACCCCTCCACTTT. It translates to CASSPRRGNSPLHF.

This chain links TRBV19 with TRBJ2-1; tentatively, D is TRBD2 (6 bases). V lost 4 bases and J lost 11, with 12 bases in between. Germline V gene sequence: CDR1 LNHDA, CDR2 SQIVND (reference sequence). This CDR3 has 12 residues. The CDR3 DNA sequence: TGTGCCAGTAGTAACCGCGGGACGCAGCAGTTCTTC. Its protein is CASSNRGTQQFF.

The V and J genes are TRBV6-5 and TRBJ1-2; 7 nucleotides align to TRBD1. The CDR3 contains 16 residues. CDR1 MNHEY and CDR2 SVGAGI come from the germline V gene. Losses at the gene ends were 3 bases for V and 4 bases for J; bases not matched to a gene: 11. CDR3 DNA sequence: TGTGCCAGCAGTTATTGGACAGGTCGTTCGGGCTATGGCTACACCTTC. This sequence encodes CASSYWTGRSGYGYTF.

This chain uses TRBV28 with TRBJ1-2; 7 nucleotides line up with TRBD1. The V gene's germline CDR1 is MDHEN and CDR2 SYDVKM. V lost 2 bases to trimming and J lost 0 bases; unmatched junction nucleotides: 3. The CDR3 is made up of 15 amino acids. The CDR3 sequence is CASSLPGTANYGYTF. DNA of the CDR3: TGTGCCAGCAGTTTACCCGGGACAGCTAACTATGGCTACACCTTC.

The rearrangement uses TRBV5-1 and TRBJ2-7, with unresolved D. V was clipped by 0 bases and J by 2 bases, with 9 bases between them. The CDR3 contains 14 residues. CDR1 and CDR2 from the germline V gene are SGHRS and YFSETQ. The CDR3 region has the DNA TGCGCCAGCAGCTTGGCCGGAGATCCCTACGAGCAGTACGTC. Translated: CASSLAGDPYEQYV.